This note documents a single TCR beta chain sequence. The specificity of this receptor is unknown. No much larger clone is present one base from it, and per-base qualities are unavailable. The sample originates from a study of OX40 agonist ivuxolimab in advanced cancers. Describing the broader study: Ivuxolimab was a fully human IgG2 agonistic monoclonal antibody targeting the costimulatory receptor OX40 (CD134). Intravenous ivuxolimab was administered to patients every 2 weeks at six dose levels: 0.01, 0.1, 0.3, 1.5, 3 and 10 mg/kg. Among the roughly 52 dose-escalation patients, about 19 had hepatocellular carcinoma, roughly 15 melanoma, 9 renal cell carcinoma and 9 head and neck cancer. A male proportion of nearly 85% and a mean age of approximately 55 years, ranging from about 20 to 80, were recorded for the dose-escalation cohort. Patients were allowed to have had prior anti-PD-1, anti-PD-L1 or anti-CTLA-4 therapy, and approximately 37% of the dose-escalation patients had been treated with checkpoint inhibitors. Three dose-escalation patients achieved partial responses, one with hepatocellular carcinoma and two with cutaneous melanoma. Peripheral TCRbeta sequencing aimed to test whether ivuxolimab altered TCR sequence diversity and caused clonal T-cell expansion. The paper reports the monotherapy dose-escalation portion (N = 52 patients) of the phase I ivuxolimab trial.

Genomic DNA was isolated from the sorted cells so that the TCRbeta CDR3 region could be sequenced. The immunoSEQ Assay was used to sequence the TCRbeta CDR3 regions. The source is immuneACCESS, and TCRdb retained only in-frame sequences with V and J called. Part of the clones is not carried over; for the studies checked, unresolved V genes explain less than half of this, and the remainder is unexplained. Across this sample there are approximately 70,000 clones, with about 82% seen only once. The ten largest make up 6.5% to 7.5% of the sample. What the authors observed across the whole study: After ivuxolimab, expanded clones were on average more numerous among CD8+ T cells than among CD4+ T cells. In partial responders in the 0.1-3.0 mg/kg groups, normalized peripheral clonal expansion was found to be among the lowest, especially among CD8+ T cells. The antigen specificity of the peripheral T cells that underwent clonal expansion was not determined. Low levels of normalized T-cell clonal expansion were also shown by some nonresponding patients. Clonal expansion of both CD4+ and CD8+ blood T cells was observed from baseline to week 6 at doses 0.1 to 3.0 mg/kg.

The CDR3, cysteine through phenylalanine, is 15 amino acids long. Only CDR3 DNA remains: 45 bases, in frame from the first base. Cut back by 4 bases and 6 bases, the V and J ends lie 16 bases apart. CDR1 and CDR2, per the germline V gene, are SGHRS and YFSETQ. The trial excluded patients who had a history of autoimmune disease or were on systemic immunosuppression. Peripheral blood for TCR sequencing was collected from all dose cohorts at baseline, on cycle 4 day 1, and on cycle 7 day 1. Samples came from an open-label, multicenter, first-in-human phase I dose-escalation trial of ivuxolimab. The trial enrolled adults with locally advanced or metastatic head and neck squamous cell, hepatocellular, melanoma or renal cell carcinoma. Before TCR sequencing, CD4+ T cells and CD8+ T cells were sorted from peripheral blood as separate populations.

The sequencing here drew on CD4+ or CD8+ T cells sorted from blood, taken in a trial of the OX40 agonist ivuxolimab. Here the chain combines TRBV5-1 and TRBJ2-2, with the D gene too uncertain to name. This clonotype was obtained from an adult with an advanced solid tumor such as melanoma, head and neck, liver or kidney cancer. The CDR3 is CASSPGTDRAGELFF. The DNA sequence is as follows: TGCGCCAGCAGCCCGGGCACGGACCGAGCCGGGGAGCTGTTTTTT.